These 18 T cell receptor beta chains came from one sample sequenced in a study of Ad26.COV2.S vaccination and SARS-CoV-2 variants. As to treatment: some 19 received Ad26.COV2.S at low or high dose, single or two shots; a few received placebo; per-sample allocation not given. Repertoires come from day 63 after the first vaccine or placebo injection. The assay was immunoSEQ multiplex PCR, and TCRdb's table has in-frame clones only and misses some. Among roughly 500,000 clones listed, approximately 89% were seen once. The sequencing here drew on peripheral blood, taken in a trial of Ad26.COV2.S vaccine versus placebo. These receptors originate from a person between 18 and 60 years old who received the Ad26.COV2.S COVID-19 vaccine or a placebo.

This sequence joins TRBV11-3 and TRBJ1-1, with 8 nucleotides matching TRBD1. This CDR3 comprises 15 residues. Trimming at V came to 4 bases and at J to 5 bases, leaving 9 bases not matched to a gene. Germline V gene lookup returns CDR1 SGHNT and CDR2 YENEEA. In DNA, the CDR3 is TGTGCCAGCAGCTACTTGACAGGGGAGTTTACTGAAGCTTTCTTT. This translates into CASSYLTGEFTEAFF.

This rearrangement joins TRBV4-2 to TRBJ1-6; D uncertain. V shed 0 bases and J shed 11 bases, with 17 bases lying between them. CDR1 and CDR2 from the germline V gene are LGHNA and YNFKEQ. The CDR3 is made up of 16 amino acids. As DNA, the CDR3 is TGTGCCAGCAGCCAAGATGTGGTTCACCAGAGGACACCCCTCCACTTT. Translating gives CASSQDVVHQRTPLHF.

The V and J genes are TRBV28 and TRBJ1-1; D unresolved. The CDR3 consists of 13 residues. With 1 base removed from V and 7 bases from J, the gap between germline ends came to 10 bases. CDR1 is MDHEN and CDR2 is SYDVKM in the germline V gene. The CDR3 spells CASSLLTADEAFF. CDR3 bases: TGTGCCAGCAGTTTATTGACGGCAGATGAAGCTTTCTTT.

The chain recombines TRBV10-3 with TRBJ2-7; 7 bases line up with TRBD2. V dropped 6 bases and J dropped 0; count of bases not matched to a gene: 5. CDR3 length equals 14 residues. Germline V lookup: CDR1 ENHRY, CDR2 SYGVKD. Here the CDR3 reads CAIREREVSYEQYF. CDR3 DNA sequence: TGTGCCATCAGGGAGCGGGAAGTCTCCTACGAGCAGTACTTC.

The V and J genes are TRBV6-2 or TRBV6-3 and TRBJ1-5, with a possible D match to TRBD1 (5 bases). CDR3 length: 12 residues. Trimming cost V 5 bases and J 8 bases, with 10 bases left between them. Germline-derived CDR1 and CDR2 are MNHEY and SVGEGT. This CDR3 reads CASSTQGKPQHF. DNA for the CDR3: TGTGCCAGCAGTACTCAGGGTAAGCCCCAGCATTTT.

This clone was found a few times. The chain combines TRBV4-3 with TRBJ1-6; 8 nucleotides agree with TRBD1. The CDR3 length is 14 residues. Germline V CDR1 and CDR2: LGHNA, YSLEER. The trim removed 5 bases at V and 10 bases at J, leaving 7 bases unmatched. The CDR3 sequence is CASSAGQGASPLHF. As DNA, the CDR3 is TGCGCCAGCAGCGCCGGACAGGGAGCGTCACCCCTCCACTTT.

CDR3 in amino acids: CSASSRRNTEAFF. The CDR3 nucleotides are TGCAGTGCTAGTTCCCGCAGGAACACTGAAGCTTTCTTT. The rearrangement joins TRBV20-1 to TRBJ1-1; D call uncertain. The CDR3 totals 13 residues. V lost 3 bases and J lost 1, with 9 bases in between. Germline assignment: CDR1 DFQATT and CDR2 SNEGSKA (reference sequence).

The chain is built from TRBV29-1 and TRBJ2-1; 8 nucleotides match TRBD1. Germline V lookup: CDR1 SQVTM, CDR2 ANQGSEA. The CDR3 runs 12 residues. Losses at the gene ends were 8 bases for V and 7 bases for J; bases not matched to a gene: 7. The CDR3 DNA reads as TGCAGCTGCGGACAGGGCTGGAATGAGCAGTTCTTC. Translated: CSCGQGWNEQFF.

In this sample, this clone turned up a few times. The sample contains more than one DNA sequence encoding this CDR3. This sequence joins TRBV11-2 and TRBJ1-1, with D perhaps matching TRBD1 (6 bases). CDR3 length: 13 residues. Trimming stripped 4 bases from V and 2 bases from J, with 8 bases between. CDR1 and CDR2 (germline): SGHAT, FQNNGV. The CDR3 protein is CASSSDRNTEAFF. DNA for the CDR3: TGTGCCAGCAGCTCGGACAGAAACACTGAAGCTTTCTTT.

The CDR3 DNA is TGTGCCAGCAGCCAATCTAGCGGCCTTTACAATGAGCAGTTCTTC. Translating it yields CASSQSSGLYNEQFF. The chain combines TRBV3-1 (or the pseudogene TRBV3-2) with TRBJ2-1; TRBD2 matches at 7 bases. In germline, CDR1 is LGHDT, CDR2 YNNKEL (reference sequence). V lost 2 bases, J lost 4 bases, and 5 bases stayed unmatched. The CDR3 runs to 15 residues.

CDR3 in amino acids: CASSIRGSAFF. In DNA, the CDR3 is TGTGCCAGTAGTATACGAGGGAGCGCTTTCTTT. The rearrangement uses TRBV19 and TRBJ1-1; D is uncertain. The CDR3 extends over 11 amino acids. Germline values: CDR1 LNHDA, CDR2 SQIVND (reference sequence). V lost 2 bases, J lost 11 bases, and 9 bases lay in between.

The CDR3 coding sequence is TGTGCCTGGAGTGCGACACAGGGGTCGAACCTCCACTTT. The encoded protein is CAWSATQGSNLHF. The chain combines TRBV30 with TRBJ1-6; 7 bases are shared with TRBD1. This CDR3 contains 13 residues. With 1 base clipped from V and 15 bases from J, the junction kept 9 bases outside the gene matches. Germline V CDR1 and CDR2: GTSNPN, SVGIG (reference sequence).

The rearrangement uses TRBV28 and TRBJ2-7; tentative D call: TRBD2 (7 bases). This CDR3 spans 13 amino acids. CDR1 and CDR2 from the germline V gene are MDHEN and SYDVKM. V shed 2 bases and J shed 9 bases, with 14 bases lying between them. Here the CDR3 reads CASSLIGGRWQYV. DNA for the CDR3: TGTGCCAGCAGTTTAATCGGGGGGCGGTGGCAGTACGTC.

Concerning this clone itself: The same CDR3 is also encoded by other DNA sequences in this sample. The rearrangement joins TRBV3-1 (or the pseudogene TRBV3-2) to TRBJ1-1; D is unclear. The CDR3 runs to 13 residues. Germline V CDR1 and CDR2: LGHDT, YNNKEL (reference sequence). Trimming stripped 2 bases from V and 0 bases from J, with 4 bases between. The CDR3 is CASSQFMNTEAFF. In DNA form, the CDR3 reads TGTGCCAGCAGCCAATTTATGAACACTGAAGCTTTCTTT.

The count of this clone is one. The CDR3 region has the DNA TGTGCCAGCAGTTTACGAGGGGTCGCTGAAGCTTTCTTT. Its protein is CASSLRGVAEAFF. The chain combines TRBV28 with TRBJ1-1, with a tentative D call TRBD1 (5 bases). From germline, CDR1 is MDHEN and CDR2 SYDVKM. This CDR3 spans 13 amino acids. The ends were cut back, 2 bases at V and 6 bases at J, with 10 bases in the middle.

V usage is TRBV30 and J usage is TRBJ1-1; D gene ambiguous. The germline gives CDR1 GTSNPN, CDR2 SVGIG (reference sequence). This CDR3 spans 13 amino acids. V gave up 4 bases and J gave up 1 base, with 10 bases separating them. The CDR3 DNA sequence: TGTGCCTGGACGGTCGTAGGGAACACTGAAGCTTTCTTT. It translates to CAWTVVGNTEAFF.

The chain joins TRBV4-1 to TRBJ1-1, with TRBD1 matching over 10 bases. With 0 bases clipped from V and 0 bases from J, the junction kept 4 bases outside the gene matches. The CDR3 contains 17 residues. Looked up from germline, CDR1 is MGHRA and CDR2 is YSYEKL. The CDR3 DNA reads TGCGCCAGCAGCCAAGATGGGACAGGGGCAGTGAACACTGAAGCTTTCTTT. This codes for CASSQDGTGAVNTEAFF.

The rearrangement uses TRBV9 and TRBJ2-5; TRBD1 might be the D (5 bases). V lost 0 bases and J 4 bases, leaving 10 bases between the germline ends. From germline, CDR1 is SGDLS and CDR2 YYNGEE. The CDR3 is made up of 14 amino acids. As DNA, the CDR3 is TGTGCCAGCAGCGTAGTATCAGGGTCAGAGACCCAGTACTTC. As protein: CASSVVSGSETQYF.